These 21 T cell receptor beta chains were sequenced from one sample in a study of response to subunit inactivated influenza vaccine. TCRdb re-called the RT-PCR reads with MiXCR, one entry per CDR3 protein. This table has 800,000 to 1,000,000 distinct CDR3 sequences, 21% appearing once. Specimen: PBMCs from blood, collected around 5 days after vaccination. The source of these receptors is a man between 45 and 60 years old who received an inactivated influenza vaccine.

This clonotype was picked up a small number of times. The chain links TRBV5-1 to TRBJ2-7; no firm D call. The CDR3 length is 13 residues. V lost 0 bases and J lost 3, with 7 bases in between. Germline V gives CDR1 SGHRS, CDR2 YFSETQ. Written as DNA, the CDR3 is TGCGCCAGCAGCTTGGTGAACAACTACGAGCAGTACTTC. Its protein product is CASSLVNNYEQYF.

V gene TRBV7-9 combines with J gene TRBJ2-7; 9 bases map to TRBD1. This CDR3 spans 16 amino acids. Germline lookup yields CDR1 SEHNR and CDR2 FQNEAQ (reference sequence). J was trimmed by 1 base and V by 5 bases; bases with no gene match: 9. CDR3 region: CASSQEGTGISYEQYF. The CDR3 coding sequence is TGTGCCAGCAGCCAAGAGGGGACAGGGATATCCTACGAGCAGTACTTC. Full variable domain (missing parts from reference TRBV7-9 and TRBJ2-7): DTGVSQNPRHKITKRGQNVTFRCDPISEHNRLYWYRQTLGQGPEFLTYFQNEAQLEKSRLLSDRFSAERPKGSFSTLEIQRTEQGDSAMYLCASSQEGTGISYEQYFGPGTRLTVT.

This clonotype was observed a handful of times. The gene calls are TRBV11-2 and TRBJ2-5, with 11 bases matching TRBD2. CDR3 length: 15 residues. Germline assignment: CDR1 SGHAT and CDR2 FQNNGV. The V gene end was trimmed by 5 bases and the J gene end by 0 bases; junction bases not matched to a gene: 2. Here the CDR3 DNA reads TGTGCCAGCAGCCCTAGCGGGGGGTACCAAGAGACCCAGTACTTC. It is translated as CASSPSGGYQETQYF.

In its sample, this clonotype was seen a few times. This chain uses TRBV28 with TRBJ1-4; 7 positions match TRBD1. Germline V gene sequence: CDR1 MDHEN, CDR2 SYDVKM. V shed 2 bases and J 4 bases; nucleotides not matched to a gene: 10. The CDR3 has 17 residues. CDR3 in amino acids: CASSLNPGQINNEKLFF. In DNA, the CDR3 is TGTGCCAGCAGTTTAAACCCGGGACAGATAAATAATGAAAAACTGTTTTTT.

This clonotype was counted only a few times. This rearrangement joins TRBV7-2 to TRBJ2-3; D remains ambiguous. V was cut by 2 bases and J by 10 bases, with 22 bases left in between. The CDR3 is 16 amino acids. From germline, CDR1 is SGHTA and CDR2 FQGNSA. CDR3 region: CASSLSLAVAQIPQYF. The CDR3 DNA is TGTGCCAGCAGCTTATCTTTGGCAGTAGCCCAGATACCGCAGTATTTT.

The chain combines TRBV6-2 or TRBV6-3 with TRBJ1-2, with D unresolved. This CDR3 has 11 residues. Germline CDR1 reads MNHEY; CDR2 reads SVGEGT. Trimming pared 10 bases from V and 4 bases from J, leaving 10 bases between. The CDR3 nucleotides read TGTGCCACCGCCTTCGGCTATGGCTACACCTTC. Translation gives CATAFGYGYTF.

The chain uses TRBV29-1 and TRBJ2-1, with D possibly matching TRBD2 (6 bases). V was shortened by 3 bases and J by 7 bases, with 13 bases between the two germline ends. Germline assignment: CDR1 SQVTM and CDR2 ANQGSEA. The CDR3 has 13 residues. CDR3 in DNA: TGCAGCGTTGAGGATCGACTAGGTAATGAGCAGTTCTTC. It translates to CSVEDRLGNEQFF.

Only a few counts were recorded for this clonotype. The rearrangement joins TRBV10-2 to TRBJ2-7, with D possibly TRBD2 on 5 matching bases. This CDR3 spans 14 amino acids. Germline-derived CDR1 and CDR2 are WSHSY and SAAADI. The germline V and J ends were trimmed by 2 bases and 3 bases, with 11 bases remaining between them. CDR3 residues: CASSESARDYEQYF. DNA for the CDR3: TGCGCCAGCAGTGAGAGTGCGAGGGACTACGAGCAGTACTTC.

The chain employs TRBV28 and TRBJ2-7; the match to TRBD2 covers 7 bases. This CDR3 contains 14 residues. Germline-derived CDR1 and CDR2 are MDHEN and SYDVKM. Trimming took 4 bases from V and 5 from J; bases not matched to a gene: 8. CDR3 coding DNA: TGTGCCAGCAGTTCGTCGACTAGCCCCAACGAGCAGTACTTC. Translating gives CASSSSTSPNEQYF.

The V call is TRBV12-3 or TRBV12-4, the J call TRBJ2-1; D ambiguous. The CDR3 is made up of 14 amino acids. Trimming took 6 bases from V and 4 from J, leaving 13 bases between them. In nucleotides, the CDR3 is TGTGCCAGCAGGACCTCTGGCAGATACAATGAGCAGTTCTTC. Translation: CASRTSGRYNEQFF.

The genes are TRBV7-6 and TRBJ2-1; the match to TRBD2 covers 11 bases. The CDR3 sequence is 20 residues long. Trimming at V came to 5 bases and at J to 0 bases, leaving 15 bases not matched to a gene. Germline CDR1 SGHVS, CDR2 FNYEAQ. The DNA of the CDR3 is TGTGCCAGCAGCCTTGTACTAGCGGGAGCCCCCCATAGCTCCTACAATGAGCAGTTCTTC. It encodes CASSLVLAGAPHSSYNEQFF.

Sample share makes this clonotype medium-sized. J is TRBJ2-1 and V is TRBV12-3 or TRBV12-4; no clear D gene. The CDR3 length is 15 residues. With 6 bases removed from V and 2 bases from J, the gap between germline ends came to 14 bases. The CDR3: CASRVDSGPYNEQFF. The DNA of the CDR3 is TGTGCCAGCAGAGTAGACTCCGGCCCCTACAATGAGCAGTTCTTC.

The chain employs TRBV6-2 or TRBV6-3 and TRBJ2-2; 11 bases line up with TRBD2. CDR1 and CDR2 (germline): MNHEY, SVGEGT. The V segment lost 7 bases and the J segment 6 bases; nucleotides outside the gene matches: 13. The CDR3 extends over 17 amino acids. In nucleotides, the CDR3 is TGTGCCAGCACCTCGAACCTAGCGGGAGGTTTGTCCGGGGAGCTGTTTTTT. Its protein product is CASTSNLAGGLSGELFF.

The genes are TRBV7-2 and TRBJ1-4, with 9 bases fitting TRBD1. The germline V gene has CDR1 SGHTA and CDR2 FQGNSA. Trimming took 4 bases from V and 8 from J; bases not matched to a gene: 8. This CDR3 is 15 amino acids long. CDR3 amino acids: CASSSAGTGREKLFF. CDR3 DNA sequence: TGTGCCAGCAGCTCCGCCGGGACAGGGCGGGAAAAACTGTTTTTT.

This clonotype has only a few counts. The rearrangement uses TRBV7-9 and TRBJ2-7; D not resolved. The CDR3 extends over 14 amino acids. Per germline, CDR1 SEHNR and CDR2 FQNEAQ (reference sequence). The V and J ends lost 5 bases and 0 bases respectively, with 11 bases between them. The chain's CDR3 is CASSRSPSSYEQYF. The CDR3 region has the DNA TGTGCCAGCAGCCGAAGCCCTAGCTCCTACGAGCAGTACTTC.

The rearrangement joins TRBV11-2 to TRBJ2-2; a possible D gene is TRBD1 (6 bases). The V gene lost 1 base and the J gene lost 2 bases, with 23 bases spanning the gap. The CDR3 extends over 20 amino acids. Looked up from germline, CDR1 is SGHAT and CDR2 is FQNNGV. The CDR3 sequence is CASSLGGRAGPHGNTGELFF. CDR3 in DNA: TGTGCCAGCAGCTTAGGGGGGCGGGCAGGGCCTCATGGAAACACCGGGGAGCTGTTTTTT.

This clonotype appeared a few times. This rearrangement joins TRBV5-1 to TRBJ2-3, with D unresolved. This CDR3 spans 16 amino acids. The V and J ends lost 1 base and 1 base respectively, with 13 bases between them. Germline loops: CDR1 SGHRS, CDR2 YFSETQ. The CDR3, as DNA: TGCGCCAGCAGCTTGAATAGTGGGCCTGGCACAGATACGCAGTATTTT. This encodes CASSLNSGPGTDTQYF.

The gene calls are TRBV4-2 and TRBJ1-6; perhaps TRBD1 as D (5 bases). The germline CDR1 and CDR2 sequences are LGHNA and YNFKEQ. V dropped 4 bases and J dropped 5 bases, with 18 bases sitting between them. The CDR3 sequence is 17 residues long. The CDR3 loop reads CASSLTIVLGDNSPLHF. The CDR3 nucleotides read TGTGCCAGCAGCCTTACTATTGTTTTGGGGGATAATTCACCCCTCCACTTT.

The V and J genes are TRBV7-3 and TRBJ2-7; D unresolved. The CDR3 has 13 amino acids. V lost 0 bases to trimming and J lost 5 bases, with 8 bases between them. CDR1 and CDR2 from the germline V gene are SGHTA and FQGTGA. CDR3: CASSLTHVDEQYF. CDR3 nucleotides: TGTGCCAGCAGCTTAACCCACGTCGACGAGCAGTACTTC.

V gene TRBV12-3 or TRBV12-4 combines with J gene TRBJ1-1; possible D gene TRBD1, 5 bases. V was shortened by 3 bases and J by 1 base, with 9 bases between the two germline ends. The CDR3 covers 14 residues. CDR3 in amino acids: CASSFQGGNTEAFF. The CDR3 DNA is TGTGCCAGCAGTTTTCAGGGAGGGAACACTGAAGCTTTCTTT.

The genes are TRBV4-2 and TRBJ2-1, with TRBD2 identical over 9 bases. The CDR3 consists of 16 residues. From germline, CDR1 is LGHNA and CDR2 YNFKEQ. Germline trimming cut 0 bases from V and 6 bases from J; bases unmatched to any gene: 6. CDR3 sequence (DNA): TGTGCCAGCAGCCAAGATCAGGCGGGGGGGGGCAATGAGCAGTTCTTC. This encodes CASSQDQAGGGNEQFF.